This record concerns one TCR beta chain sequence. Its antigen remains unknown. This sample is part of a study of OX40 agonist ivuxolimab in advanced cancers. With autoimmune disease history or systemic immunosuppression, patients were excluded. TCRdb keeps only in-frame clones here, not all; method: immunoSEQ multiplex PCR. This table holds 8,500 to 13,000 clones, about 76% found once. Study results and caveats: CD8+ T cells showed, on average, more clonal expansion than CD4+ cells.

This receptor was obtained from an adult with an advanced solid tumor such as melanoma, head and neck, liver or kidney cancer. Sample: CD4+ or CD8+ T cells sorted from blood, taken in a trial of the OX40 agonist ivuxolimab.

This CDR3 is CASSGGSYGYTF. CDR3 coding DNA: TGTGCCAGCAGTGGAGGGTCCTATGGCTACACCTTC. The gene calls are TRBV2 and TRBJ1-2, with unresolved D. CDR1 is SNHLY, CDR2 FYNNEI, per germline. Trimming stripped 4 bases from V and 4 bases from J, with 7 bases between. The CDR3 totals 12 residues. Based on the CDR3 plus reference TRBV2 and TRBJ1-2, the full variable domain is EPEVTQTPSHQVTQMGQEVILRCVPISNHLYFYWYRQILGQKVEFLVSFYNNEISEKSEIFDDQFSVERPDGSNFTLKIRSTKLEDSAMYFCASSGGSYGYTFGSGTRLTVV.